The 5 T cell receptor beta chains given below trace back to one sample, sequenced in a study of cytomegalovirus exposure and HLA in healthy donors. Both 60 Vbeta primers and 13 Jbeta primers went into the PCR. Data came from immunoSEQ multiplex PCR; TCRdb stores just in-frame clones and leaves some out. This table holds some 110,000 clones, around 80% found once. Sequencing was carried out using PBMCs. The receptors come from a woman between 18 and 30 years old in good health and CMV-seropositive.

The chain links TRBV6-6 to TRBJ1-2; D gene ambiguous. Germline CDR1 MNHNY, CDR2 SVGAGI (reference sequence). The germline V and J ends were trimmed by 0 bases and 4 bases, with 9 bases remaining between them. The CDR3 is 14 amino acids. CDR3 residues: CASSYSIGSYGYTF. DNA of the CDR3: TGTGCCAGCAGTTACTCGATTGGCAGCTATGGCTACACCTTC.

The chain combines TRBV30 with TRBJ1-5, with no clear D. The germline V and J ends were trimmed by 2 bases and 3 bases, with 8 bases remaining between them. From germline, CDR1 is GTSNPN and CDR2 SVGIG (reference sequence). The CDR3 loop spans 13 amino acids. The CDR3 spells CAWSLTLNQPQHF. CDR3 coding DNA: TGTGCCTGGAGTTTGACACTCAATCAGCCCCAGCATTTT.

The chain joins TRBV25-1 to TRBJ2-1; TRBD2 matches at 8 bases. Unmatched junction bases numbered 8, after V lost 3 bases and J lost 13 bases. CDR1 and CDR2 (germline): MGHDK, SYGVNS. The CDR3 loop spans 13 amino acids. The chain's CDR3 is CASSDPRSGGQFF. The CDR3 bases are TGTGCCAGCAGTGATCCCCGAAGCGGGGGTCAGTTCTTC.

Only a few counts were recorded for this clone. The rearrangement joins TRBV11-3 to TRBJ2-5, with 12 bases matching TRBD2. Germline assignment: CDR1 SGHNT and CDR2 YENEEA. The CDR3 covers 17 residues. V was clipped by 5 bases and J by 5 bases; unmatched bases: 12. The CDR3 sequence is CASSPGLAGKIEETQYF. In DNA form, the CDR3 reads TGTGCCAGCAGCCCGGGACTAGCGGGCAAAATTGAGGAGACCCAGTACTTC.

The rearrangement joins TRBV28 to TRBJ1-1; D might be TRBD1 (5 bases). V lost 6 bases and J 0 bases, leaving 14 bases between the germline ends. Germline CDR1 and CDR2: MDHEN and SYDVKM. The CDR3 loop spans 15 amino acids. In nucleotides, the CDR3 is TGTGCCAGCAGCCCCTGGGACTTCATGAACACTGAAGCTTTCTTT. Protein sequence: CASSPWDFMNTEAFF.